The sample holds a few counts of the clone carrying this T cell receptor (beta chain). The data derive from a study of blood T cell repertoires in COVID-19. For the study at large: PBMCs, B-cell-depleted T cells, or T cells were the source of the cDNA or gDNA that made up the material.

The CDR3 runs to 15 residues. In germline, CDR1 is SGHRS, CDR2 YFSETQ. Trimming pared 4 bases from V and 3 bases from J, leaving 17 bases between. The table came from immunoSEQ multiplex PCR; TCRdb's copy has only in-frame clones and leaves some out. This table has about 260,000 clones, about nine tenths appearing once. J is TRBJ2-7 and V is TRBV5-1, with D maybe TRBD2 (6 bases). Material: peripheral blood. The TCR originated in a woman in her 40s who had recovered from COVID-19. The CDR3 nucleotides read TGCGCCAGCAGCCTCGGAGGGGTCATTGTCTACGAGCAGTACTTC. Amino acid sequence: CASSLGGVIVYEQYF.